The rows below give T cell receptor beta chains drawn from one sample of a study of T-cell memory formation after mild COVID-19. One entry per CDR3 protein, called by TCRdb with MiXCR from the 5' RACE reads. The sample shows some 120,000 distinct CDR3 sequences, about a sixth of them seen only once. The sequenced material came from PBMCs or a T cell subset sorted from them (not recorded which). These TCRs come from a man between 18 and 29 years old who had mild COVID-19 (a few samples of this study predate the infection). Cell type and time point are not known. Each CDR3 is given with its conserved first and last residue. The D gene is left open where the match is weak. Clone size is not always given. Where it is, it says once, few, many or a class for expanded clones.

CDR3 DNA | CDR3 protein | V gene | clone size | D gene | J gene
TGTGCCAGCAGCTTACTTCCTGGTGGCACTGAAGCTTTCTTT | CASSLLPGGTEAFF | TRBV7-2 | NA | NA | TRBJ1-1
TGCAGTGCTAGAGATGGGGGGCCCTCCTACGAGCAGTACTTC | CSARDGGPSYEQYF | TRBV20-1 | NA | NA | TRBJ2-7
TGTGCCAGCAGCATCGGACACTATGGCTACACCTTC | CASSIGHYGYTF | TRBV7-2 | few | NA | TRBJ1-2
TGTGCCACCAGCTCCAACGACCCGGAGACCCAGTACTTC | CATSSNDPETQYF | TRBV24-1 | few | NA | TRBJ2-5
TGTGCCAGCAGCTTTGGGCAGGGGGATACAGATACGCAGTATTTT | CASSFGQGDTDTQYF | TRBV7-9 | few | TRBD1 | TRBJ2-3
TGTGCCGAAAGCTCTGACTTTGATACGCAGTATTTT | CAESSDFDTQYF | TRBV28 | few | NA | TRBJ2-3
TGTGCCCGCAGCTCTGGGGGGGTTGGCACCGGGGAGCTGTTTTTT | CARSSGGVGTGELFF | TRBV11-2 | NA | TRBD2 | TRBJ2-2
TGCGCCAGCAGCCAAGATATCGGCAGAAACACTGAAGCTTTCTTT | CASSQDIGRNTEAFF | TRBV4-3 | NA | NA | TRBJ1-1
TGCAGTGCTCCAATGGGACAGGGCTTGAACACTGAAGCTTTCTTT | CSAPMGQGLNTEAFF | TRBV20-1 | NA | TRBD1 | TRBJ1-1
TGTGCCAGCAGCCAAGATAACAATGAGCAGTTCTTC | CASSQDNNEQFF | TRBV7-9 | few | NA | TRBJ2-1
TGTGCCAGCAGCTTAACTTTTACACTGACAGGGGCCTTCTACAATGAGCAGTTCTTC | CASSLTFTLTGAFYNEQFF | TRBV11-2 | few | TRBD1 | TRBJ2-1
TGCGCCAGCAGCCAACGGGGATCGGGATCACCCCTCCACTTT | CASSQRGSGSPLHF | TRBV4-3 | few | NA | TRBJ1-6
TGTGCCAGCAGACTAGCGGGGGGGCACGAGCAGTACTTC | CASRLAGGHEQYF | TRBV12-3/TRBV12-4 | NA | TRBD2 | TRBJ2-7
TGTGCCAGCAGCCAAGCTACAGGGAATGGCTACACCTTC | CASSQATGNGYTF | TRBV4-2 | NA | NA | TRBJ1-2
TGTGCCAGCAGCCAAGGAAGCGGGGGTGGAGAGACCCAGTACTTC | CASSQGSGGGETQYF | TRBV4-2 | NA | TRBD2 | TRBJ2-5
TGCAGTGCCCTCGAGGGCGGAAGCTCCTACGAGCAGTACTTC | CSALEGGSSYEQYF | TRBV20-1 | few | NA | TRBJ2-7
TGTGCCACCAGCAGACGTGGAGATACGCAGTATTTT | CATSRRGDTQYF | TRBV15 | NA | NA | TRBJ2-3
TGTGCCAGCAGCGTAGACCTAGCGGGGGGGCTTACGCGGGAGCTGTTTTTT | CASSVDLAGGLTRELFF | TRBV9 | few | TRBD2 | TRBJ2-2
TGTGCCAGCAGTCCACTCACCGGGGAGCTGTTTTTT | CASSPLTGELFF | TRBV12-3/TRBV12-4 | many | NA | TRBJ2-2
TGTGCCAGCAGAGACAGGGGGGAGACCCAGTACTTC | CASRDRGETQYF | TRBV5-5 | many | TRBD1 | TRBJ2-5
TGTGCCACCAGTGATCGGACAGTATATGGCTACACCTTC | CATSDRTVYGYTF | TRBV24-1 | many | NA | TRBJ1-2
TGTGCCAGCAGCTTGGTTCCCACGGGCACTGAAGCTTTCTTT | CASSLVPTGTEAFF | TRBV5-6 | NA | NA | TRBJ1-1
TGTGCCATCAAAAAGGGACAGCCGAACACCGGGGAGCTGTTTTTT | CAIKKGQPNTGELFF | TRBV10-3 | few | TRBD1 | TRBJ2-2